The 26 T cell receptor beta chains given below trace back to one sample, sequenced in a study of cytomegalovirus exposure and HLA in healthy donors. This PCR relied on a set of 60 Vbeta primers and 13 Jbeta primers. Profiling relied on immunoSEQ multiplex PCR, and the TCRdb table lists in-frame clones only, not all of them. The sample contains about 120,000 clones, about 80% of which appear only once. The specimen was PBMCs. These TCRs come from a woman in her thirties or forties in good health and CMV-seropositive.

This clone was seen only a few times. This CDR3 reads CASSLLSSQETQYF. The CDR3 region has the DNA TGTGCCAGCAGCTTGTTGAGTAGTCAAGAGACCCAGTACTTC. The rearrangement links TRBV5-4 to TRBJ2-5; D is uncertain. V was shortened by 1 base and J by 2 bases, with 9 bases between the two germline ends. This CDR3 is built from 14 residues. Looked up from germline, CDR1 is SGHNT and CDR2 is YYREEE (reference sequence).

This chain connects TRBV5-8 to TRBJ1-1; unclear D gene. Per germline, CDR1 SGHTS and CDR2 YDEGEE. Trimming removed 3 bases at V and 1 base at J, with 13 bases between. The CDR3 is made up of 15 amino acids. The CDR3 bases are TGTGCCAGCAGCTACGGTATAAGGAGGAACACTGAAGCTTTCTTT. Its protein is CASSYGIRRNTEAFF. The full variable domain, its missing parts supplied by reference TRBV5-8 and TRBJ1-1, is EAGVTQSPTHLIKTRGQQATLRCSPISGHTSVYWYQQALGLGLQFLLWYDEGEERNRGNFPPRFSGRQFPNYSSELNVNALELEDSALYLCASSYGIRRNTEAFFGQGTRLTVV.

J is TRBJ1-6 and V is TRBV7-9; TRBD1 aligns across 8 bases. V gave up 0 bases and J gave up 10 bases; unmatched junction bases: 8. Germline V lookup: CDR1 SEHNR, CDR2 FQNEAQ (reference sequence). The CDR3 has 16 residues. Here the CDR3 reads CASSLASAGGGSPLHF. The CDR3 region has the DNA TGTGCCAGCAGCTTAGCGTCGGCAGGGGGCGGATCACCCCTCCACTTT.

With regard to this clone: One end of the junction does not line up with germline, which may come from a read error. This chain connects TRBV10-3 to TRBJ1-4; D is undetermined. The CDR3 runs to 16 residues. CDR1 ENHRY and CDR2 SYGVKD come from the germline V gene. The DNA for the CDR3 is TGTGCCATCAGTGAGTCGACCGGAGGGATCGGGGAAAACCTGTTTTTT. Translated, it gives CAISESTGGIGENLFF.

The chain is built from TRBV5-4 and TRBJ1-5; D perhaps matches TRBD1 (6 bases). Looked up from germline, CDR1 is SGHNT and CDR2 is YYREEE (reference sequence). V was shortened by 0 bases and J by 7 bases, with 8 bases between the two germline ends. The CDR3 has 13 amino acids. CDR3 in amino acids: CASSLDREQPQHF. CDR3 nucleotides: TGTGCCAGCAGCTTGGACAGGGAACAGCCCCAGCATTTT.

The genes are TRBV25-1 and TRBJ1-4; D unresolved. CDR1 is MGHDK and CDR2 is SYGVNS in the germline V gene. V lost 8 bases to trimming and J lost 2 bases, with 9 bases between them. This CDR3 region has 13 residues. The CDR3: CASSMQTNEKLFF. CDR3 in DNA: TGTGCCAGCTCGATGCAGACTAATGAAAAACTGTTTTTT.

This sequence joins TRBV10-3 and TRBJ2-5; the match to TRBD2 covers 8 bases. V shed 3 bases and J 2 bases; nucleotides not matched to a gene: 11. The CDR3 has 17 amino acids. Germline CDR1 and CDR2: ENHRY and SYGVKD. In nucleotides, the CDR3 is TGTGCCATCAGTGATCCCGCGGGGCGGGGGGCTCAAGAGACCCAGTACTTC. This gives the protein CAISDPAGRGAQETQYF.

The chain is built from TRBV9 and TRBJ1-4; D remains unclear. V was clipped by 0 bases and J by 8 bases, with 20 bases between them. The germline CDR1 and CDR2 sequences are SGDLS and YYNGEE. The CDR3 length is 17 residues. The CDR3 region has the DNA TGTGCCAGCAGCGTAGTGTGGTTGCGGGGTCATGGGGAAAAACTGTTTTTT. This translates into CASSVVWLRGHGEKLFF. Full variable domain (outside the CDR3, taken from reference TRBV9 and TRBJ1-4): DSGVTQTPKHLITATGQRVTLRCSPRSGDLSVYWYQQSLDQGLQFLIQYYNGEERAKGNILERFSAQQFPDLHSELNLSSLELGDSALYFCASSVVWLRGHGEKLFFGSGTQLSVL.

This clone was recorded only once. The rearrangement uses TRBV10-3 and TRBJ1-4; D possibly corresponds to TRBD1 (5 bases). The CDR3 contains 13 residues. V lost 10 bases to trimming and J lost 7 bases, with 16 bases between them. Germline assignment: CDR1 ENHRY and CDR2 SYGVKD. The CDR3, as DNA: TGTGCCACCACCGGGGGGGTGGGTGAAAAACTGTTTTTT. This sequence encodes CATTGGVGEKLFF.

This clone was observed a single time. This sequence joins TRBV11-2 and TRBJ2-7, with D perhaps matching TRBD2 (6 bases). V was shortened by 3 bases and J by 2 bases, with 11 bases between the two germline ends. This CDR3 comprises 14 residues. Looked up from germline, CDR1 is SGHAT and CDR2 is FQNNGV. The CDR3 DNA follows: TGTGCCAGCAGCTTCAGTAGCGGTCCCTACGAGCAGTACTTC. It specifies CASSFSSGPYEQYF.

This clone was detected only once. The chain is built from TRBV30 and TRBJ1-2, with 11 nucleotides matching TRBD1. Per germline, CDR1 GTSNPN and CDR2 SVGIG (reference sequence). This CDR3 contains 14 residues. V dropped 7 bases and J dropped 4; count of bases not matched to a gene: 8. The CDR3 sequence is CASPGQGVGYGYTF. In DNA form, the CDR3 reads TGTGCCTCTCCGGGACAGGGGGTCGGCTATGGCTACACCTTC.

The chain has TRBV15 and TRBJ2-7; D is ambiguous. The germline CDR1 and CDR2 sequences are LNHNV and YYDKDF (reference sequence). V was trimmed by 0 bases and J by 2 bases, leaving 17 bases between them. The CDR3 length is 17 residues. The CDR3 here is CATSRDPPRQATYEQYF. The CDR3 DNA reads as TGTGCCACCAGCAGAGATCCCCCTCGGCAGGCGACCTACGAGCAGTACTTC.

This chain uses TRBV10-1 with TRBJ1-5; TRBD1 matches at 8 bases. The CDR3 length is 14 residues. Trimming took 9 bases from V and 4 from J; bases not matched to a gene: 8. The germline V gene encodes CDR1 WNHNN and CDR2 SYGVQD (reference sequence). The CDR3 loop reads CARRDRHRNQPQHF. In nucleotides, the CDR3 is TGCGCCAGAAGGGACAGGCATAGGAATCAGCCCCAGCATTTT.

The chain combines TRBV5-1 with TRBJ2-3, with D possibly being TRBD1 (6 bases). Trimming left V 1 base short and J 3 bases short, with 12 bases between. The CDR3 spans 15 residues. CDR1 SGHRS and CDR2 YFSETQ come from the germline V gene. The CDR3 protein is CASSLSGVETDTQYF. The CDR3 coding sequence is TGCGCCAGCAGCTTGTCAGGGGTGGAAACAGATACGCAGTATTTT.

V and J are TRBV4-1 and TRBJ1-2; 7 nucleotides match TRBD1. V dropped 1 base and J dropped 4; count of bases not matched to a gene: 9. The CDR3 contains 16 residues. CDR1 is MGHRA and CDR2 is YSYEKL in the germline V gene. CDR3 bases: TGCGCCAGCAGCCAAGGGAAGGACAGGCCGTTCTATGGCTACACCTTC. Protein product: CASSQGKDRPFYGYTF.

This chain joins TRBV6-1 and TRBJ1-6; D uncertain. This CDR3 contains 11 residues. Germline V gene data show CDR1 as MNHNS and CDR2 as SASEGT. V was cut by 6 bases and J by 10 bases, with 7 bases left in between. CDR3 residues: CASRDNSPLHF. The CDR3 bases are TGTGCCAGCAGAGACAACTCACCCCTCCACTTT.

The CDR3: CASSLGYRGYVNTEAFF. Written as DNA, the CDR3 is TGCGCCAGCAGCTTGGGGTATCGAGGGTACGTGAACACTGAAGCTTTCTTT. The chain uses TRBV5-1 and TRBJ1-1; no firm D call. Trimming stripped 0 bases from V and 0 bases from J, with 15 bases between. This CDR3 has 17 residues. Looked up from germline, CDR1 is SGHRS and CDR2 is YFSETQ.

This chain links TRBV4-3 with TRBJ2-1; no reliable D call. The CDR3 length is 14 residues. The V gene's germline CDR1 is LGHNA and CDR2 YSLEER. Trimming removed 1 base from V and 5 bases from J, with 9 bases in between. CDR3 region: CASSQGSYDNEQFF. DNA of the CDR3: TGCGCCAGCAGCCAAGGCTCCTACGACAATGAGCAGTTCTTC.

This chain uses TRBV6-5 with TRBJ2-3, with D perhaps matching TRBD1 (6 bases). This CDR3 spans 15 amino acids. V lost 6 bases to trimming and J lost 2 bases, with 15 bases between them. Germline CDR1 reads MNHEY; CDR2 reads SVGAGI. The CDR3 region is CASSPTGHHTDTQYF. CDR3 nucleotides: TGTGCCAGCAGCCCCACGGGACACCACACAGATACGCAGTATTTT.

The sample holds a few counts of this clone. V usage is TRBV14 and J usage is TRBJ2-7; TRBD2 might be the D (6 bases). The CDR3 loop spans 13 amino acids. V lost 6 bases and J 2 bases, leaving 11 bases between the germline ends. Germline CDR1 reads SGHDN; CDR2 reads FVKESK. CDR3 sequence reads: CASRGTGAYEQYF. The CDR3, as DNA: TGTGCCAGCAGGGGGACGGGGGCCTACGAGCAGTACTTC. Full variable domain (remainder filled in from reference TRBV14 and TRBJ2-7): EAGVTQFPSHSVIEKGQTVTLRCDPISGHDNLYWYRRVMGKEIKFLLHFVKESKQDESGMPNNRFLAERTGGTYSTLKVQPAELEDSGVYFCASRGTGAYEQYFGPGTRLTVT.

CDR3 bases: TGTGCCAGCACCGGGACCGGGAGTAGTCGTGGCTATGGCTACACCTTC. This gives the protein CASTGTGSSRGYGYTF. This rearrangement joins TRBV9 to TRBJ1-2; D possibly corresponds to TRBD1 (5 bases). Germline V gene sequence: CDR1 SGDLS, CDR2 YYNGEE. This CDR3 is 16 amino acids long. V lost 6 bases to trimming and J lost 4 bases, with 22 bases between them.

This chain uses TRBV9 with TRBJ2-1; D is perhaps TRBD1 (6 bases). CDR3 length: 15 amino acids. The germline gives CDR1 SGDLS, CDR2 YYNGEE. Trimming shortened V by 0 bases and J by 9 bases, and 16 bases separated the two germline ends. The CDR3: CASSVDRERPFEQFF. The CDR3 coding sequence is TGTGCCAGCAGCGTAGACAGGGAGAGGCCATTTGAGCAGTTCTTC.

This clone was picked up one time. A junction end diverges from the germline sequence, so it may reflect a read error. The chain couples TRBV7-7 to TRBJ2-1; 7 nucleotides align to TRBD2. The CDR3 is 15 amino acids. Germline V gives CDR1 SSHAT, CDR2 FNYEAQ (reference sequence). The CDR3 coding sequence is TGTGCTAGCAGCTCATCTAGCGGTTCCTACAATGAGCAGTTCTTC. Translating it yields CASSSSSGSYNEQFF.

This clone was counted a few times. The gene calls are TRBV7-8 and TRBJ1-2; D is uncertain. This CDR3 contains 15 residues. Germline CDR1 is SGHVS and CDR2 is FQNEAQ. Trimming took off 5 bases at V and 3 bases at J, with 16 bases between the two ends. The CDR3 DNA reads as TGTGCCAGCAGCCTAGGATACCGGTTGGACTATGGCTACACCTTC. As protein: CASSLGYRLDYGYTF.

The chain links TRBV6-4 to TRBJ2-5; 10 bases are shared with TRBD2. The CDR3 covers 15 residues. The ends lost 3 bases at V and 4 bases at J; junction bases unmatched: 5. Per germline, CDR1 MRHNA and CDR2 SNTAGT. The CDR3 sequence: CASSEGAGGPETQYF. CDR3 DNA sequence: TGTGCCAGCAGTGAAGGAGCGGGGGGGCCAGAGACCCAGTACTTC.

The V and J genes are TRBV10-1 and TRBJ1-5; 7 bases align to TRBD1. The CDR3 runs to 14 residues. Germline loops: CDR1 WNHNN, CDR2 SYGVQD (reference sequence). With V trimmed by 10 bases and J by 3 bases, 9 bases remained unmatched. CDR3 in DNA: TGCGCCATTACCTCCGGGACAGACAATCAGCCCCAGCATTTT. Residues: CAITSGTDNQPQHF.